The 23 T cell receptor beta chains below all came from one sample that was sequenced in a study of tumor-infiltrating lymphocytes in primary liver carcinoma. TCR beta cDNA came from approximately 490 ng total RNA, primed with a constant-region primer. Researchers made the TCR beta libraries by running three nested multiplex PCR rounds with slightly modified ARM-PCR. The first two PCR rounds, approximately 10 cycles each, used TRBV1-TRBV30 forward primers and a C-beta reverse primer. MiXCR, run by TCRdb on the multiplex PCR reads, gives a single entry per CDR3 protein. Of approximately 120,000 distinct CDR3 sequences in the sample, around 64% were seen once. Unsorted bulk tissue of about 20-32 mg yielded co-extracted RNA and DNA. The specimen sequenced was liver tumor tissue from sampling region 3. The subset here: tumor region T3, left-lateral pole. Receptors were obtained from a woman aged 60 to 75 with primary liver carcinoma and hepatitis B virus infection.

In regard to this clonotype: Here the CDR3 omits its conserved ending phenylalanine or tryptophan, so a read error is the likely source. The chain couples TRBV28 to TRBJ2-1; D uncertain. This CDR3 spans 16 amino acids. CDR1 MDHEN and CDR2 SYDVKM come from the germline V gene. The CDR3 bases are TGCGCCAGCAGTTCTCCAGTCTGGGGTACCTACAATGAGCAGTTCCTC. It encodes CASSSPVWGTYNEQFL.

This clonotype was counted at least ten times. The chain has TRBV28 and TRBJ2-5, with TRBD2 as a possible D gene (6 bases). The CDR3 loop spans 11 amino acids. CDR1 MDHEN and CDR2 SYDVKM come from the germline V gene. V lost 6 bases and J lost 14, with 16 bases in between. CDR3 region: CASSNQGGPYF. CDR3 coding DNA: TGTGCCAGCAGCAACCAGGGAGGACCCTACTTC. The complete variable domain, with remaining parts taken from reference TRBV28 and TRBJ2-5, reads DVKVTQSSRYLVKRTGEKVFLECVQDMDHENMFWYRQDPGLGLRLIYFSYDVKMKEKGDIPEGYSVSREKKERFSLILESASTNQTSMYLCASSNQGGPYFGPGTRLLVL.

This chain connects TRBV19 to TRBJ1-4; 7 nucleotides line up with TRBD1. V shed 4 bases, J shed 5 bases, and the junction held 10 bases outside the gene matches. The germline CDR1 and CDR2 sequences are LNHDA and SQIVND (reference sequence). The CDR3 spans 16 residues. CDR3 protein: CASSTHTGDVNEKLFF. DNA for the CDR3: TGTGCCAGTAGTACTCACACAGGGGACGTCAATGAAAAACTGTTTTTT. Based on the CDR3 plus reference TRBV19 and TRBJ1-4, the full variable domain is DGGITQSPKYLFRKEGQNVTLSCEQNLNHDAMYWYRQDPGQGLRLIYYSQIVNDFQKGDIAEGYSVSREKKESFPLTVTSAQKNPTAFYLCASSTHTGDVNEKLFFGSGTQLSVL.

This chain joins TRBV11-2 and TRBJ2-1, with 13 bases matching TRBD2. The ends lost 9 bases at V and 3 bases at J; junction bases unmatched: 29. In germline, CDR1 is SGHAT, CDR2 FQNNGV. The CDR3 length is 23 residues. In nucleotides, the CDR3 is TGTGCCAGGAGCCGCAGACAGGGGGGCGCGGGACTAGCGGGATGGTCAGGCTACAATGAGCAGTTCTTC. Its protein is CARSRRQGGAGLAGWSGYNEQFF.

Comments on this clonotype: The junction does not match germline at one end; this may be a read error. The chain recombines TRBV30 with TRBJ1-5, with TRBD1 identical over 8 bases. The CDR3 sequence is 19 residues long. Per germline, CDR1 GTSNPN and CDR2 SVGIG (reference sequence). The CDR3 is CAWSVRVTGEGSSYQPQHF. The CDR3 nucleotides read TGTGCCTGGAGTGTACGGGTGACAGGGGAGGGCTCTAGCTATCAGCCCCAGCATTTT.

A word on this clonotype: This may be a read error, as it is one base from a much larger clone. The chain couples TRBV7-9 to TRBJ2-1; D is possibly TRBD2 (7 bases). The CDR3 loop spans 16 amino acids. V lost 5 bases to trimming and J lost 4 bases, with 18 bases between them. Germline CDR1 SEHNR, CDR2 FQNEAQ (reference sequence). The chain's CDR3 is CASSPELEGGYNEQFF. DNA of the CDR3: TGTGCCAGCAGCCCGGAGCTAGAGGGGGGGTACAATGAGCAGTTCTTC.

The chain employs TRBV11-1 and TRBJ2-2; D gene ambiguous. V was trimmed by 6 bases and J by 7 bases, leaving 15 bases between them. The CDR3 is made up of 14 amino acids. Per the germline V gene, CDR1 is SGHAT and CDR2 is FQDESV (reference sequence). The CDR3 protein is CASRPWLDIGELFF. The CDR3 coding sequence is TGTGCCAGCAGACCGTGGCTTGACATCGGGGAGCTGTTTTTT.

Worth noting for this clonotype: The junction departs from the called germline gene at one end, perhaps through a read error. The chain joins TRBV6-2 or TRBV6-3 to TRBJ2-2, with TRBD2 identical over 8 bases. The CDR3 covers 17 residues. Germline V gene lookup returns CDR1 MNHEY and CDR2 SVGEGT. The CDR3 bases are TGTGCCAGTAGGATAATAACTAGCGGACAGAACACCGTGGAGCTGTTTTTT. This encodes CASRIITSGQNTVELFF.

This clonotype has only a few counts. The genes are TRBV5-8 and TRBJ2-6; D is ambiguous. Trimming cost V 1 base and J 0 bases, with 5 bases left between them. CDR1 and CDR2 (germline): SGHTS, YDEGEE. The length of the CDR3 is 15 residues. The CDR3 coding sequence is TGTGCCAGCAGCTTGTACTCCTCTGGGGCCAACGTCCTGACTTTC. The encoded protein is CASSLYSSGANVLTF.

This clonotype showed up many times. The J gene is TRBJ2-2, the V gene TRBV29-1, with TRBD2 matching over 10 bases. Per germline, CDR1 SQVTM and CDR2 ANQGSEA. This CDR3 is built from 13 residues. With 3 bases clipped from V and 8 bases from J, the junction kept 3 bases outside the gene matches. This chain's CDR3 is CSVDTSGAGELFF. In DNA form, the CDR3 reads TGCAGCGTTGATACTAGCGGGGCAGGGGAGCTGTTTTTT.

The chain joins TRBV11-1 to TRBJ2-1; possibly TRBD2 for D (6 bases). Trimming took 5 bases from V and 13 from J, leaving 27 bases between them. The CDR3 runs 16 residues. In germline, CDR1 is SGHAT, CDR2 FQDESV (reference sequence). The CDR3 DNA reads TGTGCCAGCAGCCAAATCTATCGGGAGTGGGAGGTTGAACAGTTCTTC. Its protein is CASSQIYREWEVEQFF. Based on the CDR3 plus reference TRBV11-1 and TRBJ2-1, the full variable domain is EAEVAQSPRYKITEKSQAVAFWCDPISGHATLYWYRQILGQGPELLVQFQDESVVDDSQLPKDRFSAERLKGVDSTLKIQPAELGDSAMYLCASSQIYREWEVEQFFGPGTRLTVL.

As concerns this clonotype: With a much larger clone just one base away, this may be a read error. DNA of the CDR3: TGTGCCAGCAGTGAAGAACGTAATCAGGCCCAGCATTTT. It yields the protein CASSEERNQAQHF. The chain has TRBV6-1 and TRBJ1-5; D remains unclear. Germline V gene sequence: CDR1 MNHNS, CDR2 SASEGT. The CDR3 totals 13 residues.

Notes on this clonotype: A junction end diverges from the germline sequence, so it may reflect a read error. The V gene is TRBV29-1, the J gene TRBJ2-1; possibly TRBD1 or TRBD2 for D (5 bases each). The CDR3 has 16 residues. From germline, CDR1 is SQVTM and CDR2 ANQGSEA. In DNA, the CDR3 is TGCGGCGTTGCGGCTGAGTTATGGGGAGCGGACAATGAGCTGTTCTTC. Translation: CGVAAELWGADNELFF.

This clonotype was observed a few times. The J gene is TRBJ1-1, the V gene TRBV28, with a tentative D call TRBD1 (5 bases). The CDR3 covers 14 residues. The germline V gene encodes CDR1 MDHEN and CDR2 SYDVKM. The V gene lost 11 bases and the J gene lost 6 bases, with 22 bases spanning the gap. In DNA, the CDR3 is TGTGCCGGCACGAAGGGGTTGGGCTTCTCTGAAGCTTTCTTT. Translation gives CAGTKGLGFSEAFF.

At least ten counts were recorded for this clonotype. The V call is TRBV6-5, the J call TRBJ2-2; D gene ambiguous. The CDR3 sequence is 14 residues long. Trimming cost V 6 bases and J 3 bases, with 11 bases left between them. Germline CDR1 and CDR2: MNHEY and SVGAGI. The DNA of the CDR3 is TGTGCCAGCAGCCAAAGGTCAGACACCGGGGAGCTGTTTTTT. Its translation is CASSQRSDTGELFF.

Details on this clonotype: Being one base from a much bigger clone, this may be a read error. The V and J genes are TRBV7-9 and TRBJ2-6, with D tentatively TRBD2 (6 bases). The germline CDR1 and CDR2 sequences are SEHNR and FQNEAQ (reference sequence). The length of the CDR3 is 14 residues. The CDR3 protein is CASNLAGGTNVLTF. The DNA of the CDR3 is TGTGCCAGCAACTTAGCTGGCGGGACCAACGTCCTGACTTTC. Full variable domain (missing parts from reference TRBV7-9 and TRBJ2-6): DTGVSQNPRHKITKRGQNVTFRCDPISEHNRLYWYRQTLGQGPEFLTYFQNEAQLEKSRLLSDRFSAERPKGSFSTLEIQRTEQGDSAMYLCASNLAGGTNVLTFGAGSRLTVL.

As regards this clonotype: Possible read error: a much larger clone is one base away. The chain has TRBV7-8 and TRBJ2-5; D is uncertain. Germline V gene data show CDR1 as SGHVS and CDR2 as FQNEAQ. The CDR3 has 15 amino acids. The CDR3: CANSFQNKLYETQYF. CDR3 DNA sequence: TGTGCCAACAGCTTCCAGAACAAGCTGTACGAGACCCAGTACTTC.

About this clonotype: This may be a read error: a much more frequent sequence differs by one nucleotide. This chain connects TRBV12-3 or TRBV12-4 to TRBJ1-1; D is uncertain. V lost 3 bases, J lost 6 bases, and 11 bases lay in between. The CDR3 contains 13 residues. The CDR3 sequence: CASSLEAVAEAFF. The DNA for the CDR3 is TGTGCCAGCAGTTTGGAGGCTGTTGCTGAAGCTTTCTTT.

The rearrangement uses TRBV18 and TRBJ1-3; TRBD1 agrees at 7 bases. Losses at the gene ends were 2 bases for V and 0 bases for J; bases not matched to a gene: 4. The CDR3 sequence is 16 residues long. Germline lookup yields CDR1 KGHSH and CDR2 LQKENI. CDR3 DNA: TGTGCCAGCTCACCAATCCAGGGGGACTCTGGAAACACCATATATTTT. Translating gives CASSPIQGDSGNTIYF.

The J gene is TRBJ2-7, the V gene TRBV4-1; 7 bases are a match to TRBD2. V trimming: 3 bases; J trimming: 7 bases; junction bases outside the gene matches: 6. The CDR3 is 13 amino acids. From germline, CDR1 is MGHRA and CDR2 YSYEKL. The CDR3 DNA reads TGCGCCAGCAGCCAGTCCGGGGGACTAGAGCAGTACTTC. It encodes CASSQSGGLEQYF.

Comments on this clonotype: A read error may account for a junction end that differs from germline. CDR3 DNA sequence: TGCGGCGTTGAACTGGATACGGGGGAGCTGTTTTTT. This gives the protein CGVELDTGELFF. The gene calls are TRBV29-1 and TRBJ2-2, with D unclear. Germline V gene lookup returns CDR1 SQVTM and CDR2 ANQGSEA. The CDR3 is 12 residues long.

This clonotype was seen more than once but under ten times. A much more abundant neighbour one base away suggests this may be a read error. V is TRBV12-3 or TRBV12-4 and J is TRBJ2-1, with unresolved D. With 6 bases removed from V and 4 bases from J, the gap between germline ends came to 13 bases. The CDR3 runs to 14 residues. This CDR3 is CASSLDEYYNEQFF. The DNA for the CDR3 is TGTGCCAGCAGCTTGGACGAGTATTACAATGAGCAGTTCTTC.

This clonotype was detected ten times or more. The chain uses TRBV14 and TRBJ2-5; no reliable D call. The germline gives CDR1 SGHDN, CDR2 FVKESK. The CDR3 runs 12 residues. Trimming took off 3 bases at V and 9 bases at J, with 11 bases between the two ends. CDR3 nucleotides: TGTGCCAGCAGCCAGGAATTTTCGGCCCAGTACTTC. The encoded protein is CASSQEFSAQYF.